These 19 T cell receptor beta chains were all obtained from the same sample, sequenced in a study of OX40 agonist ivuxolimab in advanced cancers. Measured with immunoSEQ multiplex PCR; TCRdb has only the in-frame clones, and not every one. Of roughly 70,000 clones in the sample, around 89% were seen once. Sequencing was performed on CD4+ or CD8+ T cells sorted from blood, taken in a trial of the OX40 agonist ivuxolimab. Source of these receptors: an adult with an advanced solid tumor such as melanoma, head and neck, liver or kidney cancer.

The V and J genes are TRBV19 and TRBJ1-1; D not resolved. The germline gives CDR1 LNHDA, CDR2 SQIVND (reference sequence). This CDR3 has 14 amino acids. The V end was cut by 4 bases, the J end by 0 bases, with 9 bases between. CDR3 bases: TGTGCCAGTAGTAGTTACCAAGTGAACACTGAAGCTTTCTTT. It translates to CASSSYQVNTEAFF.

This rearrangement joins TRBV30 to TRBJ1-1; D unclear. The germline CDR1 and CDR2 sequences are GTSNPN and SVGIG (reference sequence). The V and J ends lost 5 bases and 4 bases respectively, with 20 bases between them. CDR3 length: 15 residues. The CDR3 nucleotides read TGTGCCTGGGGCCGGTTCGTGGGGATAGGCACTGAAGCTTTCTTT. This codes for CAWGRFVGIGTEAFF.

The chain is built from TRBV30 and TRBJ1-6; the D gene is possibly TRBD1 (5 bases). This CDR3 is built from 15 residues. V lost 1 base and J lost 3, with 10 bases in between. Germline V lookup: CDR1 GTSNPN, CDR2 SVGIG (reference sequence). CDR3 DNA sequence: TGTGCCTGGAGTGGACAGCCCTACTATAATTCACCCCTCCACTTT. This codes for CAWSGQPYYNSPLHF.

The rearrangement joins TRBV6-5 to TRBJ2-5; D ambiguous. Germline-derived CDR1 and CDR2 are MNHEY and SVGAGI. The CDR3 sequence is 13 residues long. With 0 bases removed from V and 5 bases from J, the gap between germline ends came to 7 bases. The CDR3 DNA is TGTGCCAGCAGTTACTCCTCTTTCGAGACCCAGTACTTC. It yields the protein CASSYSSFETQYF.

The CDR3 region is CASGGAGKEETQYF. CDR3 sequence (DNA): TGTGCCAGCGGGGGGGCGGGAAAGGAAGAGACCCAGTACTTC. The rearrangement joins TRBV6-6 to TRBJ2-5, with D possibly matching TRBD2 (7 bases). CDR1 MNHNY and CDR2 SVGAGI come from the germline V gene (reference sequence). V was pared by 8 bases and J by 3 bases, with 16 bases between. This CDR3 region has 14 residues.

The chain joins TRBV7-9 to TRBJ2-2, with TRBD2 matching over 7 bases. The V segment lost 1 base and the J segment 5 bases; nucleotides outside the gene matches: 7. CDR1 is SEHNR, CDR2 FQNEAQ, per germline (reference sequence). CDR3 length: 16 amino acids. The CDR3 reads CASSLVSLAETGELFF. Written as DNA, the CDR3 is TGTGCCAGCAGCTTAGTGTCGCTAGCGGAGACCGGGGAGCTGTTTTTT.

The chain has TRBV7-6 and TRBJ2-3; no definite D call. The length of the CDR3 is 13 residues. Trimming took 3 bases from V and 6 from J, leaving 10 bases between them. Per the germline V gene, CDR1 is SGHVS and CDR2 is FNYEAQ. The DNA for the CDR3 is TGTGCCAGCAGCTTGCCCGCGACCGATACGCAGTATTTT. This gives the protein CASSLPATDTQYF.

This clone was counted a few times. The rearrangement links TRBV5-6 to TRBJ2-7; 11 nucleotides align to TRBD1. Germline V gene data show CDR1 as SGHDT and CDR2 as YYEEEE. V lost 1 base, J lost 9 bases, and 15 bases stayed unmatched. CDR3 length: 17 amino acids. In DNA, the CDR3 is TGTGCCAGCAGCTTGAGTGTTACGGGACAGGGGGGTGAAGGGCAGTACTTC. Protein sequence: CASSLSVTGQGGEGQYF.

This clone was observed a single time. The chain recombines TRBV2 with TRBJ2-2; D unclear. The germline V gene encodes CDR1 SNHLY and CDR2 FYNNEI. V lost 9 bases and J lost 2, with 7 bases in between. The CDR3 runs 12 residues. CDR3 residues: CASTSNTGELFF. In DNA, the CDR3 is TGTGCCAGTACATCAAACACCGGGGAGCTGTTTTTT.

The J gene is TRBJ2-3, the V gene TRBV4-2; a possible D gene is TRBD2 (6 bases). Germline V CDR1 and CDR2: LGHNA, YNFKEQ. The CDR3 runs to 17 residues. Trimming removed 2 bases at V and 0 bases at J, with 15 bases between. The CDR3 protein is CASSQMGLAASTDTQYF. CDR3 nucleotide sequence: TGTGCCAGCAGCCAAATGGGTTTAGCGGCTAGCACAGATACGCAGTATTTT.

V is TRBV30 and J is TRBJ1-1; 11 positions agree with TRBD1. J was trimmed by 11 bases and V by 3 bases; bases with no gene match: 8. The CDR3 consists of 13 residues. Per germline, CDR1 GTSNPN and CDR2 SVGIG (reference sequence). CDR3 nucleotide sequence: TGTGCCTGGAGGGACAGGGGGCTTGTCGAGGCTTTCTTT. As protein: CAWRDRGLVEAFF.

The V call is TRBV28, the J call TRBJ2-2, with 9 positions matching TRBD2. Trimming at V came to 7 bases and at J to 5 bases, leaving 14 bases not matched to a gene. Germline V gene sequence: CDR1 MDHEN, CDR2 SYDVKM. CDR3 length: 17 amino acids. In nucleotides, the CDR3 is TGTGCCAGCAAAGGGCGATTAGGCGGGAGGGCAACCGGGGAGCTGTTTTTT. Its translation is CASKGRLGGRATGELFF.

This clone was recorded once. This chain uses TRBV29-1 with TRBJ2-1, with 7 positions matching TRBD1. The CDR3 has 13 amino acids. With 7 bases clipped from V and 0 bases from J, the junction kept 3 bases outside the gene matches. CDR1 and CDR2 (germline): SQVTM, ANQGSEA. The DNA for the CDR3 is TGCAGCGGAGGACAGGCCTCCTACAATGAGCAGTTCTTC. This codes for CSGGQASYNEQFF.

The chain couples TRBV18 to TRBJ2-1; 12 bases are shared with TRBD2. CDR3 length: 16 amino acids. Trimming took 3 bases from V and 7 from J; bases not matched to a gene: 7. CDR1 and CDR2 from the germline V gene are KGHSH and LQKENI. This CDR3 reads CASSPYALAGGNEQFF. DNA of the CDR3: TGTGCCAGCTCACCTTACGCACTAGCGGGAGGAAATGAGCAGTTCTTC.

The chain employs TRBV5-1 and TRBJ2-6, with 9 bases fitting TRBD1. CDR1 and CDR2 (germline): SGHRS, YFSETQ. The CDR3 spans 20 residues. V shed 1 base and J 0 bases; nucleotides not matched to a gene: 11. DNA of the CDR3: TGCGCCAGCAGCTTGACCCCGACAGGGGGGCACAACTCTGGGGCCAACGTCCTGACTTTC. Protein: CASSLTPTGGHNSGANVLTF.

The chain recombines TRBV28 with TRBJ2-1, with D perhaps assigned TRBD1 or TRBD2 (7 bases each). V was cut by 6 bases and J by 7 bases, with 13 bases left in between. CDR3 size: 13 residues. The germline CDR1 and CDR2 sequences are MDHEN and SYDVKM. The CDR3 region is CASRSQGGNEQFF. The CDR3 DNA follows: TGTGCCAGCAGATCTCAGGGGGGGAATGAGCAGTTCTTC.

This chain links TRBV6-1 with TRBJ2-7; 9 bases fit TRBD1. V lost 0 bases to trimming and J lost 4 bases; unmatched junction nucleotides: 10. Germline CDR1 and CDR2: MNHNS and SASEGT. This CDR3 contains 17 residues. The CDR3 loop is CASSEAHGTGMGYEQYF. The CDR3 DNA reads TGTGCCAGCAGTGAAGCGCATGGGACAGGGATGGGGTACGAGCAGTACTTC.

The chain combines TRBV5-1 with TRBJ2-1, with TRBD2 identical over 7 bases. CDR3 length: 15 amino acids. With 4 bases clipped from V and 0 bases from J, the junction kept 4 bases outside the gene matches. CDR1 and CDR2 (germline): SGHRS, YFSETQ. This CDR3 reads CASSGTGGSYNEQFF. CDR3 bases: TGCGCCAGCAGCGGTACGGGAGGCTCCTACAATGAGCAGTTCTTC. The full variable domain, with the rest looked up from reference TRBV5-1 and TRBJ2-1, is KAGVTQTPRYLIKTRGQQVTLSCSPISGHRSVSWYQQTPGQGLQFLFEYFSETQRNKGNFPGRFSGRQFSNSRSEMNVSTLELGDSALYLCASSGTGGSYNEQFFGPGTRLTVL.

This clone has a handful of counts. The CDR3 protein is CAWSGGGGLQETQYF. The DNA of the CDR3 is TGTGCCTGGAGTGGAGGAGGGGGTCTCCAAGAGACCCAGTACTTC. The V and J genes are TRBV30 and TRBJ2-5, with D perhaps being TRBD1 or TRBD2 (6 bases each). The CDR3 consists of 15 residues. V gave up 1 base and J gave up 1 base, with 13 bases separating them. The germline CDR1 and CDR2 sequences are GTSNPN and SVGIG (reference sequence).